This T cell receptor (beta chain) was sequenced in a study of identical twins. Findings and limits, study-wide: Beta out-of-frame sequences showed weaker excess sharing between twins. Cord blood beta clonotypes that were abundant carried fewer insertions, and memory repertoires showed no such trend. Compared with unrelated sharing, twin-shared out-of-frame alpha sequences had more low-probability sequences.

Notes on this clonotype: Its antigen is unidentified.

A template switching step contributed a universal primer site, while unique molecular identifiers were present in the cDNA. TCRdb recomputed calls from the 5' RACE reads with MiXCR, one row per CDR3 protein. The table shows fewer than 550,000 distinct CDR3 sequences, with over 12% occurring only once. Germline CDR1 is MNHEY and CDR2 is SVGEGT. Unmatched junction bases numbered 6, after V lost 4 bases and J lost 11 bases. The CDR3 is 13 amino acids. The sample was also reused in another study, on yellow fever vaccine responses in identical twins.

Sample: CD4+ T cells sorted from blood. V gene TRBV6-2 or TRBV6-3 combines with J gene TRBJ2-4, with TRBD1 matching 9 bases. The sequence came from a woman aged 18 to 35 in good health. CDR3 nucleotide sequence: TGTGCCAGCAGTTCGGGACAGGGTTACGTTCAGTACTTC. As protein: CASSSGQGYVQYF.